Following are 8 T cell receptor beta chains from one sample sequenced in a study of control samples from healthy donors and cancer patients. The repertoire was sequenced with immunoSEQ multiplex PCR; TCRdb's copy has only in-frame clones and lacks some. The sample holds roughly 130,000 clones, about 91% seen once. Sequenced: blood. The receptors originated from a man aged 18 to 30 in good health.

The chain carries TRBV6-1 and TRBJ1-2, with D uncertain. Trimming pared 3 bases from V and 8 bases from J, leaving 10 bases between. Per the germline V gene, CDR1 is MNHNS and CDR2 is SASEGT. The CDR3 has 12 residues. The CDR3 DNA is TGTGCCAGCAGTGATTGGGGTGGGGGCTACACCTTC. Protein sequence: CASSDWGGGYTF.

The CDR3 bases are TGCGCCAGCAGTGAGACCAGGGGGCAAGGCTACACCTTC. The encoded protein is CASSETRGQGYTF. The chain carries TRBV10-1 and TRBJ1-2; 8 bases match TRBD1. The trim removed 2 bases at V and 8 bases at J, leaving 4 bases unmatched. This CDR3 has 13 residues. Germline V gene lookup returns CDR1 WNHNN and CDR2 SYGVQD (reference sequence).

V gene TRBV5-6 combines with J gene TRBJ2-7; 11 positions agree with TRBD2. Germline lookup yields CDR1 SGHDT and CDR2 YYEEEE. This CDR3 contains 16 residues. The V and J ends lost 4 bases and 4 bases, in that order; junction bases with no gene match: 10. This CDR3 reads CASSPSSGGTGYEQYF. The CDR3 DNA follows: TGTGCCAGCAGCCCGTCTAGCGGGGGGACCGGGTACGAGCAGTACTTC. The variable domain in full, with the rest retrieved from reference TRBV5-6 and TRBJ2-7, is DAGVTQSPTHLIKTRGQQVTLRCSPKSGHDTVSWYQQALGQGPQFIFQYYEEEERQRGNFPDRFSGHQFPNYSSELNVNALLLGDSALYLCASSPSSGGTGYEQYFGPGTRLTVT.

The V and J genes are TRBV30 and TRBJ2-3, with 7 bases that match TRBD2. Germline lookup yields CDR1 GTSNPN and CDR2 SVGIG (reference sequence). This CDR3 is built from 15 residues. The ends lost 4 bases at V and 0 bases at J; junction bases unmatched: 7. The CDR3 nucleotides read TGTGCCTGGAAAAAAGGAGCGGGGAGCACAGATACGCAGTATTTT. Translating gives CAWKKGAGSTDTQYF.

The chain combines TRBV24-1 with TRBJ2-2; 7 nucleotides agree with TRBD1. This CDR3 has 16 amino acids. CDR1 and CDR2 (germline): KGHDR, SFDVKD. V shed 7 bases, J shed 2 bases, and the junction held 9 bases outside the gene matches. CDR3 coding DNA: TGTGCCACCAGAAAGGGGGACAGCGCTAACACCGGGGAGCTGTTTTTT. Its translation is CATRKGDSANTGELFF.

This chain links TRBV2 with TRBJ1-6; D ambiguous. The CDR3 is 15 amino acids. Trimming shortened V by 8 bases and J by 5 bases, and 16 bases separated the two germline ends. The germline gives CDR1 SNHLY, CDR2 FYNNEI. CDR3 sequence (DNA): TGTGCCAGCTGTTGGACCGTCCAGGATAATTCACCCCTCCACTTT. Protein sequence: CASCWTVQDNSPLHF.

The J gene is TRBJ2-1, the V gene TRBV4-1; D is uncertain. V was clipped by 3 bases and J by 0 bases, with 12 bases between them. The V gene's germline CDR1 is MGHRA and CDR2 YSYEKL. The length of the CDR3 is 16 residues. CDR3 nucleotides: TGCGCCAGCAGCCACCCCGGCCCCAGCTCCTACAATGAGCAGTTCTTC. Translation gives CASSHPGPSSYNEQFF.

The V gene is TRBV5-1, the J gene TRBJ2-7; weak D call: TRBD2 (6 bases). Germline CDR1 reads SGHRS; CDR2 reads YFSETQ. The CDR3 is 16 amino acids. Trimming stripped 0 bases from V and 5 bases from J, with 18 bases between. Here the CDR3 DNA reads TGCGCCAGCAGCTTGGTCCTCGGACTAAGTCAGAACGAGCAGTACTTC. It specifies CASSLVLGLSQNEQYF.